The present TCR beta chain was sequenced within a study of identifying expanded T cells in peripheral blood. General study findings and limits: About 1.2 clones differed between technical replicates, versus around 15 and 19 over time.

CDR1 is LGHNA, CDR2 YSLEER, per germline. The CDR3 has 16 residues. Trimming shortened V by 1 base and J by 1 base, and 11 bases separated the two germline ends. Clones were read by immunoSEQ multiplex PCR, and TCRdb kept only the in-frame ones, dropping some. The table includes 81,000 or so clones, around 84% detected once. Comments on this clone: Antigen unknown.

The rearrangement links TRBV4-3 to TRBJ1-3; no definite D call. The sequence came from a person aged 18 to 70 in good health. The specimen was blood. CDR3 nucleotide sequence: TGCGCCAGCAGCCAAGGATTGGGAACGTCTGGAAACACCATATATTTT. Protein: CASSQGLGTSGNTIYF.